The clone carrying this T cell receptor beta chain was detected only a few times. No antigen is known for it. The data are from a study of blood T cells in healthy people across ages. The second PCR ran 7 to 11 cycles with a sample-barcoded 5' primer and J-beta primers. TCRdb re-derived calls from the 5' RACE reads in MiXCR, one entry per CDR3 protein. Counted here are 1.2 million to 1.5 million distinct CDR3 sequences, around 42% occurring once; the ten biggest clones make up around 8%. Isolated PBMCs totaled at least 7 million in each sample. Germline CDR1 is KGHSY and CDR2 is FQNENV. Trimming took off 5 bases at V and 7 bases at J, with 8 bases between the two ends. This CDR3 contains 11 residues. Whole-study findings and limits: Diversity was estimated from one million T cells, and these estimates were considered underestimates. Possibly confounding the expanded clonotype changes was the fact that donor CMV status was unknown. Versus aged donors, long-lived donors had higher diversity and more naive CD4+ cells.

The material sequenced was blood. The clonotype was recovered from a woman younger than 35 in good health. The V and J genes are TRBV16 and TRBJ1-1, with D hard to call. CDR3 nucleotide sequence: TGTGCCAGCAGCGACGCCGGTGAAGCTTTCTTT. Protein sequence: CASSDAGEAFF. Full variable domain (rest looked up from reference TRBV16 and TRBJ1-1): GEEVAQTPKHLVRGEGQKAKLYCAPIKGHSYVFWYQQVLKNEFKFLISFQNENVFDETGMPKERFSAKCLPNSPCSLEIQATKLEDSAVYFCASSDAGEAFFGQGTRLTVV.